This T cell receptor (beta chain) came from a study of T cells in Graves' hyperthyroidism and ophthalmopathy. This clonotype was detected only a few times. The TCR beta CDR3 regions underwent amplification using RNA transcripts as the source. Using the HTBI primer set, a first-round RT-PCR was run on the TCR CDR3. From the multiplex PCR reads, TCRdb called clonotypes with MiXCR, one entry per CDR3 protein. The sample consists of about 500,000 distinct CDR3 sequences, over 15% of them appearing once. V was shortened by 3 bases and J by 6 bases, with 9 bases between the two germline ends. CDR3 length: 14 amino acids.

The V and J genes are TRBV12-3 or TRBV12-4 and TRBJ1-6; unclear D gene. The receptor was derived from a woman aged 18-29 years with Graves' hyperthyroidism. The sample taken for sequencing was blood. The CDR3 bases are TGTGCCAGCAGTTTTCTCCAGAGTAATTCACCCCTCCACTTT. Residues: CASSFLQSNSPLHF.